What follows are 16 T cell receptor beta chains derived from one specimen sequenced in a study of blood T cells in healthy people across ages. The second PCR ran roughly 7 to 12 cycles with a sample-barcoded 5' primer and J-beta primers. MiXCR was run by TCRdb on the 5' RACE reads, yielding one entry per CDR3 protein. The table shows approximately 830,000 distinct CDR3 sequences, with roughly 60% occurring only once. The sequencing sample was made of blood. Every receptor here comes from a man aged 25 to 40 in good health.

This clonotype was found once. Sequence at one end of the junction differs from germline and may be a read error. The chain combines TRBV6-2 or TRBV6-3 with TRBJ2-4; 7 positions match TRBD2. The CDR3 is 14 residues long. Germline CDR1 and CDR2: MNHEY and SVGEGT. The CDR3 region has the DNA TGTGCTAGCAGACCGGGACTAAGCAAAAACATTCAGTACTTC. Amino acids: CASRPGLSKNIQYF.

The J gene is TRBJ2-2, the V gene TRBV2; 8 bases match TRBD1. CDR3 length equals 17 residues. Germline CDR1 SNHLY, CDR2 FYNNEI. J was trimmed by 1 base and V by 0 bases; bases with no gene match: 4. Here the CDR3 DNA reads TGTGCCAGCAGTGAAGCGCAGGGGGCATGGAACACCGGGGAGCTGTTTTTT. It is translated as CASSEAQGAWNTGELFF.

V and J are TRBV9 and TRBJ1-1, with TRBD1 matching over 9 bases. V lost 4 bases to trimming and J lost 0 bases; unmatched junction nucleotides: 7. Germline CDR1 is SGDLS and CDR2 is YYNGEE. CDR3 length: 16 residues. In nucleotides, the CDR3 is TGTGCCAGCAGCATTACAGGGGGCGAGATGAACACTGAAGCTTTCTTT. The encoded protein is CASSITGGEMNTEAFF.

The V call is TRBV20-1, the J call TRBJ2-7, with 7 bases aligning to TRBD2. CDR1 DFQATT and CDR2 SNEGSKA come from the germline V gene (reference sequence). V lost 0 bases and J lost 2; bases outside the gene matches: 7. The CDR3 sequence is 15 residues long. The CDR3 is CSARDGRERTYEQYF. The CDR3, as DNA: TGCAGTGCTAGAGATGGGAGGGAGAGGACCTACGAGCAGTACTTC.

Here the CDR3 DNA reads TGTGCCAGCAGCCAAGCACGTTGGGGGCGACAGGGCGGCAACGAGCAGTACTTC. The encoded protein is CASSQARWGRQGGNEQYF. V is TRBV3-1 and J is TRBJ2-7, with 7 nucleotides matching TRBD1. This CDR3 region has 18 residues. Germline V gene data show CDR1 as LGHDT and CDR2 as YNNKEL (reference sequence). Germline trimming cut 1 base from V and 5 bases from J; bases unmatched to any gene: 17.

Details on this clonotype: The junction does not match germline at one end; this may be a read error. The V call is TRBV20-1, the J call TRBJ2-7, with 7 bases fitting TRBD2. This CDR3 has 12 amino acids. Germline CDR1 and CDR2: DFQATT and SNEGSKA (reference sequence). Written as DNA, the CDR3 is TGCAGTGCTACGACTAGCTCCCACGAGCAGTACTTC. The encoded protein is CSATTSSHEQYF.

This clonotype was detected a few times. The rearrangement joins TRBV5-5 to TRBJ2-4; 11 bases fit TRBD1. V shed 4 bases, J shed 1 base, and the junction held 7 bases outside the gene matches. The CDR3 consists of 17 residues. In germline, CDR1 is SGHKS, CDR2 YYEKEE (reference sequence). Here the CDR3 reads CASSLRDRGMAKNIQYF. The CDR3 DNA is TGTGCCAGCAGCCTACGGGACAGGGGGATGGCCAAAAACATTCAGTACTTC.

This clonotype was counted only a few times. V and J are TRBV7-9 and TRBJ2-3; weak D call: TRBD2 (5 bases). This CDR3 is 12 amino acids long. The germline V and J ends were trimmed by 2 bases and 14 bases, with 14 bases remaining between them. Per the germline V gene, CDR1 is SEHNR and CDR2 is FQNEAQ (reference sequence). CDR3 in amino acids: CASSLKPTSRYF. CDR3 DNA: TGTGCCAGCAGCTTAAAGCCAACTAGTCGGTATTTT.

V is TRBV29-1 and J is TRBJ2-5, with D uncertain. Germline-derived CDR1 and CDR2 are SQVTM and ANQGSEA. V shed 8 bases and J shed 1 base, with 14 bases lying between them. The CDR3 has 13 amino acids. CDR3 sequence: CSPGHGLQETQYF. In DNA form, the CDR3 reads TGCAGCCCCGGCCATGGCCTCCAAGAGACCCAGTACTTC. Based on the CDR3 plus reference TRBV29-1 and TRBJ2-5, the full variable domain is SAVISQKPSRDICQRGTSLTIQCQVDSQVTMMFWYRQQPGQSLTLIATANQGSEATYESGFVIDKFPISRPNLTFSTLTVSNMSPEDSSIYLCSPGHGLQETQYFGPGTRLLVL.

The J gene is TRBJ2-3, the V gene TRBV12-3 or TRBV12-4; D perhaps matches TRBD2 (5 bases). This CDR3 has 14 amino acids. V lost 6 bases to trimming and J lost 6 bases, with 16 bases between them. The CDR3 region has the DNA TGTGCCAGCAGAATGGGTACTAGATGGGATACGCAGTATTTT. Translated, it gives CASRMGTRWDTQYF.

The chain has TRBV20-1 and TRBJ2-4; 12 positions agree with TRBD2. The J call may not be correct, given that the DNA end is closer to TRBJ2-7. Per germline, CDR1 DFQATT and CDR2 SNEGSKA (reference sequence). The CDR3 sequence is 14 residues long. The CDR3 DNA follows: TGCAGTGCCCGCGGACTAGCGGGGATATACGAGCAGTACTTC. Translating gives CSARGLAGIYEQYF.

This clonotype was picked up one time. The chain uses TRBV29-1 and TRBJ2-5; the D is unclear. Germline CDR1 SQVTM, CDR2 ANQGSEA. The CDR3 has 16 amino acids. V was shortened by 4 bases and J by 0 bases, with 18 bases between the two germline ends. CDR3 sequence (DNA): TGCAGCGTTGCTAATAGGGTGGCAAACCACCAAGAGACCCAGTACTTC. Its translation is CSVANRVANHQETQYF.

The chain is built from TRBV29-1 and TRBJ2-4; D is unclear. The better agreement between TRBJ2-7 and the DNA end casts doubt on the J call. Germline V CDR1 and CDR2: SQVTM, ANQGSEA. This CDR3 region has 12 residues. CDR3 in amino acids: CSVVGRTYEQYF. CDR3 coding DNA: TGCAGCGTAGTTGGACGGACCTACGAGCAGTACTTC.

This sequence joins TRBV5-1 and TRBJ2-7; no clear D. From germline, CDR1 is SGHRS and CDR2 YFSETQ. This CDR3 is built from 17 residues. With 4 bases removed from V and 1 base from J, the gap between germline ends came to 21 bases. The CDR3 loop is CASSEGPTEGRSYEQYF. In DNA form, the CDR3 reads TGCGCCAGCAGCGAAGGGCCCACAGAAGGCCGGTCCTACGAGCAGTACTTC.

This clonotype has a handful of counts. This rearrangement joins TRBV7-2 to TRBJ1-6, with D maybe TRBD1 (6 bases). Trimming removed 0 bases at V and 4 bases at J, with 10 bases between. The CDR3 is 16 residues long. Per germline, CDR1 SGHTA and CDR2 FQGNSA. The chain's CDR3 is CASSLAQGRYNSPLHF. The CDR3 DNA reads TGTGCCAGCAGCTTAGCGCAGGGGAGGTATAATTCACCCCTCCACTTT.

As to this clonotype: One end of the junction fails to match germline, which may point to a read error. The chain has TRBV6-2 or TRBV6-3 and TRBJ2-7, with a weak D call TRBD1 (6 bases). Germline V gene lookup returns CDR1 MNHEY and CDR2 SVGEGT. The CDR3 runs to 14 residues. CDR3: CAGSYSSTGSEKYF. The CDR3, as DNA: TGTGCCGGCAGTTACTCGAGTACAGGGTCCGAGAAGTACTTC.